The next 14 T cell receptor beta chains were all read from a single sample in a study of cytomegalovirus exposure and HLA in healthy donors. The repertoire was sequenced with immunoSEQ multiplex PCR; TCRdb's copy has only in-frame clones and lacks some. The sample holds 90,000 or so clones, about 85% seen once. The sequenced sample consisted of PBMCs. These receptors all stem from a man aged 18 to 30 in good health and CMV-seropositive.

The chain joins TRBV29-1 to TRBJ1-3, with a weak D call TRBD1 (5 bases). The CDR3 has 15 residues. CDR1 and CDR2 from the germline V gene are SQVTM and ANQGSEA. Between the trimmed V and J ends, which lost 4 bases and 2 bases, there was a span of 15 bases. CDR3 in DNA: TGCAGCGTTGCTCTCACTCAGGGCGCTGGAAACACCATATATTTT. This gives the protein CSVALTQGAGNTIYF.

This clone was seen only once. The J gene is TRBJ2-4, the V gene TRBV29-1; the match to TRBD2 covers 9 bases. The CDR3 has 15 amino acids. The germline V gene has CDR1 SQVTM and CDR2 ANQGSEA. The V gene end was trimmed by 4 bases and the J gene end by 7 bases; junction bases not matched to a gene: 11. CDR3 nucleotide sequence: TGCAGCGTTGTTCAGGCGGGAGGGCCTTGGAACATTCAGTACTTC. Translating gives CSVVQAGGPWNIQYF.

This chain links TRBV27 with TRBJ2-7; 9 nucleotides agree with TRBD2. CDR3 length: 15 residues. Trimming at V came to 2 bases and at J to 0 bases, leaving 2 bases not matched to a gene. Germline-derived CDR1 and CDR2 are MNHEY and SMNVEV (reference sequence). The DNA of the CDR3 is TGTGCCAGCAGTTTAGGCGGGAGGGCCTCCTACGAGCAGTACTTC. Translated: CASSLGGRASYEQYF.

V gene TRBV20-1 combines with J gene TRBJ1-2; D not certain. The CDR3 length is 11 residues. CDR1 is DFQATT, CDR2 SNEGSKA, per germline (reference sequence). V was cut by 5 bases and J by 1 base, with 5 bases left in between. The CDR3 is CSARSNYGYTF. DNA for the CDR3: TGCAGTGCTCGTAGTAACTATGGCTACACCTTC.

The chain is built from TRBV5-1 and TRBJ1-3, with D possibly matching TRBD1 (6 bases). The CDR3 has 17 residues. From germline, CDR1 is SGHRS and CDR2 YFSETQ. V lost 0 bases, J lost 4 bases, and 17 bases lay in between. The CDR3 DNA follows: TGCGCCAGCAGCTTGGCCGGTTCAGGGGTTTCGGGAAACACCATATATTTT. Translated: CASSLAGSGVSGNTIYF.

The CDR3 spells CASSGVAGYEQYF. The CDR3 region has the DNA TGTGCCAGCAGTGGTGTTGCAGGCTACGAGCAGTACTTC. The chain uses TRBV6-1 and TRBJ2-7; no reliable D call. The CDR3 sequence is 13 residues long. Germline lookup yields CDR1 MNHNS and CDR2 SASEGT. V was trimmed by 4 bases and J by 3 bases, leaving 10 bases between them.

The chain employs TRBV20-1 and TRBJ2-1; D ambiguous. CDR3 size: 11 residues. The germline V gene has CDR1 DFQATT and CDR2 SNEGSKA (reference sequence). Trimming removed 3 bases from V and 9 bases from J, with 9 bases in between. CDR3 protein: CSASTPGEQFF. The DNA for the CDR3 is TGCAGTGCTAGTACTCCCGGTGAGCAGTTCTTC.

This rearrangement joins TRBV2 to TRBJ1-2, with D tentatively TRBD1 (5 bases). V was pared by 5 bases and J by 2 bases, with 12 bases between. This CDR3 has 14 amino acids. The germline gives CDR1 SNHLY, CDR2 FYNNEI. This chain's CDR3 is CASSLMTANYGYTF. CDR3 DNA sequence: TGTGCCAGCAGTTTGATGACAGCCAACTATGGCTACACCTTC.

The J gene is TRBJ2-2, the V gene TRBV10-3, with 11 bases fitting TRBD2. The ends lost 10 bases at V and 2 bases at J; junction bases unmatched: 3. Germline assignment: CDR1 ENHRY and CDR2 SYGVKD. The length of the CDR3 is 14 residues. The CDR3 spells CATGTSGNTGELFF. The CDR3 region has the DNA TGTGCCACCGGGACTAGCGGCAACACCGGGGAGCTGTTTTTT.

The chain employs TRBV9 and TRBJ2-5; 9 bases align to TRBD2. The CDR3 spans 14 residues. The J segment lost 5 bases and the V segment lost 5 bases, leaving 7 bases of the junction unmatched. From germline, CDR1 is SGDLS and CDR2 YYNGEE. CDR3 sequence (DNA): TGTGCCAGCAGTCGGGCGGGGGGGCAGGAGACCCAGTACTTC. Residues: CASSRAGGQETQYF.

This rearrangement joins TRBV18 to TRBJ1-5, with D perhaps matching TRBD1 (5 bases). From germline, CDR1 is KGHSH and CDR2 LQKENI. Trimming took 4 bases from V and 0 from J, leaving 7 bases between them. There are 14 residues in the CDR3. Here the CDR3 reads CASSQGNSNQPQHF. Written as DNA, the CDR3 is TGTGCCAGCTCACAGGGGAATAGCAATCAGCCCCAGCATTTT.

This chain uses TRBV25-1 with TRBJ1-1; D remains unclear. There are 15 residues in the CDR3. Trimming removed 6 bases from V and 5 bases from J, with 19 bases in between. Germline-derived CDR1 and CDR2 are MGHDK and SYGVNS. CDR3 bases: TGTGCCAGCAGAAGAGCGACGGGGAGGAATACTGAAGCTTTCTTT. Its translation: CASRRATGRNTEAFF.

About this clone: This sample also contains other DNA sequences that code for the same CDR3. The V and J genes are TRBV9 and TRBJ2-2; D is perhaps TRBD1 (6 bases). The CDR3 consists of 14 residues. Germline CDR1 and CDR2: SGDLS and YYNGEE. V lost 0 bases and J 4 bases, leaving 7 bases between the germline ends. CDR3 sequence (DNA): TGTGCCAGCAGCGTAGGAGGGGGCACCGGGGAGCTGTTTTTT. This translates into CASSVGGGTGELFF.

The V gene is TRBV27, the J gene TRBJ1-1; D gene ambiguous. Germline V gives CDR1 MNHEY, CDR2 SMNVEV (reference sequence). The V end lost 2 bases, the J end lost 4 bases, and 11 bases lay between the germline ends. This CDR3 comprises 14 residues. The CDR3 loop reads CASSLITAVTEAFF. Here the CDR3 DNA reads TGTGCCAGCAGTTTAATCACAGCGGTCACTGAAGCTTTCTTT.